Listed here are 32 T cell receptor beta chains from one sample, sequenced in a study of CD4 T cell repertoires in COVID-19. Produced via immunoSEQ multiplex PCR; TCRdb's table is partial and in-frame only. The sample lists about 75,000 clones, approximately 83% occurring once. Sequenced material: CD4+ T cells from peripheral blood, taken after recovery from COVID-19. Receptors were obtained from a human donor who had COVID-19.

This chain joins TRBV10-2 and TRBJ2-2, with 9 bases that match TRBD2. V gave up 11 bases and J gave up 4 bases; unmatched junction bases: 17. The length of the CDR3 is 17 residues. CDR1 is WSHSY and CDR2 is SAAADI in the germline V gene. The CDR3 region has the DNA TGCGCCCGCTGTGGGACTCGCGGGGGGGCGGGCACCGGGGAGCTGTTTTTT. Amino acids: CARCGTRGGAGTGELFF.

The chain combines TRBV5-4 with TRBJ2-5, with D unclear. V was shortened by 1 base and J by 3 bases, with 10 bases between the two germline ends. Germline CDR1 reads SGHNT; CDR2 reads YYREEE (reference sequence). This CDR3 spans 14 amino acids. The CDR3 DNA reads TGTGCCAGCAGCTTGAGTCGGAGCGAAGAGACCCAGTACTTC. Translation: CASSLSRSEETQYF. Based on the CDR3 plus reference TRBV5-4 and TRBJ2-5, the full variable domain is ETGVTQSPTHLIKTRGQQVTLRCSSQSGHNTVSWYQQALGQGPQFIFQYYREEENGRGNFPPRFSGLQFPNYSSELNVNALELDDSALYLCASSLSRSEETQYFGPGTRLLVL.

CDR3 in DNA: TGTGCCATCCGGGCGGGGGGCTCTGGAAACACCATATATTTT. It specifies CAIRAGGSGNTIYF. This chain joins TRBV10-3 and TRBJ1-3, with a tentative D call TRBD1 (5 bases). Germline CDR1 ENHRY, CDR2 SYGVKD. This CDR3 region has 14 residues. Trimming stripped 8 bases from V and 0 bases from J, with 11 bases between.

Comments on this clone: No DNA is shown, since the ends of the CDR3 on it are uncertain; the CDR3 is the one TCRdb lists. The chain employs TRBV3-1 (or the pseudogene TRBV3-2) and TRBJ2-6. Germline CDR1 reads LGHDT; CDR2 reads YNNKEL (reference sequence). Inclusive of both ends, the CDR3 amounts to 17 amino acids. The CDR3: CASSRRAGLSGANVLTF.

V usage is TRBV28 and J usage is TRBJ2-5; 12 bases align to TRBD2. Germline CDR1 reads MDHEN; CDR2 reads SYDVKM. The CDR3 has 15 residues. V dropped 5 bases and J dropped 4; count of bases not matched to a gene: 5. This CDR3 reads CASSRTSGTGETQYF. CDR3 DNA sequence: TGTGCCAGCAGTCGGACTAGCGGGACGGGAGAGACCCAGTACTTC. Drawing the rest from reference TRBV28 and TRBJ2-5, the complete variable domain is DVKVTQSSRYLVKRTGEKVFLECVQDMDHENMFWYRQDPGLGLRLIYFSYDVKMKEKGDIPEGYSVSREKKERFSLILESASTNQTSMYLCASSRTSGTGETQYFGPGTRLLVL.

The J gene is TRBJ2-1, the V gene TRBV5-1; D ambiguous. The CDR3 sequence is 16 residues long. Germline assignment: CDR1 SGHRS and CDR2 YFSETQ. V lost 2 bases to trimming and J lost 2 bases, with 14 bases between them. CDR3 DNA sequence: TGCGCCAGCAGCTTCAGACGGGTCGAGCCCTACAATGAGCAGTTCTTC. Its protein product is CASSFRRVEPYNEQFF.

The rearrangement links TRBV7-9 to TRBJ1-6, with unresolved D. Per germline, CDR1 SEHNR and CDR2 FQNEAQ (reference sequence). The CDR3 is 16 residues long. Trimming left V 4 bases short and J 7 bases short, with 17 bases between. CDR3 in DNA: TGTGCCAGCAGCTCCCTCCGGGGAGGGAAGAATTCACCCCTCCACTTT. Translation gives CASSSLRGGKNSPLHF.

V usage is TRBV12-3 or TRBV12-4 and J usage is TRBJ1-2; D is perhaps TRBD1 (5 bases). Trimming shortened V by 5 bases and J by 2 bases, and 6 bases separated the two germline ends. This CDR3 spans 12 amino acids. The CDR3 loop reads CASSRDNYGYTF. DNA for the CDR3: TGTGCCAGCAGTCGGGACAACTATGGCTACACCTTC.

CDR3 sequence reads: CASSIGTFGNTIYF. The DNA of the CDR3 is TGTGCCAGTAGTATCGGGACGTTTGGAAACACCATATATTTT. The chain joins TRBV19 to TRBJ1-3, with D possibly being TRBD1 (5 bases). The CDR3 covers 14 residues. V dropped 3 bases and J dropped 3 bases, with 9 bases sitting between them. CDR1 and CDR2 from the germline V gene are LNHDA and SQIVND (reference sequence).

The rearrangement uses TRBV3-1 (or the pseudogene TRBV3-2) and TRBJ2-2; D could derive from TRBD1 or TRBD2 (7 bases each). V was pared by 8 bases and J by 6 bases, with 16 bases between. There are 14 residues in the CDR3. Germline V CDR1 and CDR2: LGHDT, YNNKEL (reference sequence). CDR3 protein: CASARGEGPGELFF. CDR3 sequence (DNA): TGTGCCAGCGCCAGGGGGGAGGGCCCCGGGGAGCTGTTTTTT.

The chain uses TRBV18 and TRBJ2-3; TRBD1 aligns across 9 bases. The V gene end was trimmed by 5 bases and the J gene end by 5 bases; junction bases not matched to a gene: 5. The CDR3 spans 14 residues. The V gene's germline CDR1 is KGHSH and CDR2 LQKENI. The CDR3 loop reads CASSWTGALDTQYF. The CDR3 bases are TGTGCCAGCTCATGGACAGGGGCCCTAGATACGCAGTATTTT.

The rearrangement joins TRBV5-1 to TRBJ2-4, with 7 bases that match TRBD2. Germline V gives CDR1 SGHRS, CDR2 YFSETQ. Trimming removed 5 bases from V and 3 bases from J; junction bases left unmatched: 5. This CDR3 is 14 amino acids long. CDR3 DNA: TGCGCCAGCAGATCCGGGACTAACAAAAACATTCAGTACTTC. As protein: CASRSGTNKNIQYF.

The CDR3 here is CASSQEGRENTEAFF. CDR3 nucleotide sequence: TGTGCCAGCAGCCAGGAAGGACGGGAGAACACTGAAGCTTTCTTT. This chain links TRBV3-1 (or the pseudogene TRBV3-2) with TRBJ1-1; no definite D call. From germline, CDR1 is LGHDT and CDR2 YNNKEL (reference sequence). The CDR3 spans 15 residues. V lost 3 bases to trimming and J lost 1 base, with 12 bases between them.

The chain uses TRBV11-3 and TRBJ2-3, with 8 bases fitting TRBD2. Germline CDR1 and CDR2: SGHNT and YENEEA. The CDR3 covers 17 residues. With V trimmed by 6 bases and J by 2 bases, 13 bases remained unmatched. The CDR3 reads CASSRGGGSVNTDTQYF. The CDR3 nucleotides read TGTGCCAGCAGTAGGGGCGGGGGGTCAGTCAACACAGATACGCAGTATTTT.

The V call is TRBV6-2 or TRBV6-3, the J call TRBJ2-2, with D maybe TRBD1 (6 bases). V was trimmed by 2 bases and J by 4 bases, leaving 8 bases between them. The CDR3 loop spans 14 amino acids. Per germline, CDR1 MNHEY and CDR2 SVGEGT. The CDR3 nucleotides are TGTGCCAGCAGTTACGGGGGCGGCACCGGGGAGCTGTTTTTT. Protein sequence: CASSYGGGTGELFF.

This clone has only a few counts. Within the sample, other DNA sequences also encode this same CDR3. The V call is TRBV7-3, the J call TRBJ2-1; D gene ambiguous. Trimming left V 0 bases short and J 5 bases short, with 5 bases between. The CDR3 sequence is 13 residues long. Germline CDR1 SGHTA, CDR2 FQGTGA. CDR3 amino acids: CASSLTGDNEQFF. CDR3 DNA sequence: TGTGCCAGCAGCTTAACGGGCGACAATGAGCAGTTCTTC.

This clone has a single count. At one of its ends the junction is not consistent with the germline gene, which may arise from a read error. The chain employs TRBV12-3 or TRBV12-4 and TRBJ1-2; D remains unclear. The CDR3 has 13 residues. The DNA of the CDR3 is TGTGCCAGCAACTCGGAGGGAATCTATGACTACACCTTC. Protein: CASNSEGIYDYTF.

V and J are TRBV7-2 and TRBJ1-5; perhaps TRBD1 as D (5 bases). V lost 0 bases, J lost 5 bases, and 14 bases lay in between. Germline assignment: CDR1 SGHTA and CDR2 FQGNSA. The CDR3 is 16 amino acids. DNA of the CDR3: TGTGCCAGCAGCTTAGCGACCACAGGTGGACATCAGCCCCAGCATTTT. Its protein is CASSLATTGGHQPQHF.

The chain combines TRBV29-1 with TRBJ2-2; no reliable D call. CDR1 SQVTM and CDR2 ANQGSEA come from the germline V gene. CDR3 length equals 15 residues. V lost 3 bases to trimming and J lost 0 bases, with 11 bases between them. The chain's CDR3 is CSVDPDGSNTGELFF. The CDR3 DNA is TGCAGCGTTGACCCGGACGGATCGAACACCGGGGAGCTGTTTTTT.

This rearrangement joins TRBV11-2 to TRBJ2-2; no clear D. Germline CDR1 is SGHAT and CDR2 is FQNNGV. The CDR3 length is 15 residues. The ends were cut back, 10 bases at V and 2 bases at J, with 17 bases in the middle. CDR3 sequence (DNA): TGTGCCACCTCCCGGCAGCCATTCAACACCGGGGAGCTGTTTTTT. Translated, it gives CATSRQPFNTGELFF.

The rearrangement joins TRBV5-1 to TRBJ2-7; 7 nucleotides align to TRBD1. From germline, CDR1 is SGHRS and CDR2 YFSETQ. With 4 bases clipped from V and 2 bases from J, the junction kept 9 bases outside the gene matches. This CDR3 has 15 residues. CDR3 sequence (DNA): TGCGCCAGCAGCGAGGGACAGACAAATCCCTACGAGCAGTACTTC. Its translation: CASSEGQTNPYEQYF.

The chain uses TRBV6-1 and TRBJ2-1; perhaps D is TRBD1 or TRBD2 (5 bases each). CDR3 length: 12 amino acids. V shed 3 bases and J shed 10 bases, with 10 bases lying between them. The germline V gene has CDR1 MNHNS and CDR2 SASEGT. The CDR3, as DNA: TGTGCCAGCAGTGACGAGGGGTGGGAGCAGTTCTTC. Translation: CASSDEGWEQFF.

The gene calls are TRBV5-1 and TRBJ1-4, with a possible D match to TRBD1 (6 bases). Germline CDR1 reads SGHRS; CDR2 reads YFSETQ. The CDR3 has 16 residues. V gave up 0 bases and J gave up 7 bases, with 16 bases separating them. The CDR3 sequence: CASSLEPGEGGEKLFF. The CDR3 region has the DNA TGCGCCAGCAGCTTGGAGCCAGGGGAAGGCGGTGAAAAACTGTTTTTT.

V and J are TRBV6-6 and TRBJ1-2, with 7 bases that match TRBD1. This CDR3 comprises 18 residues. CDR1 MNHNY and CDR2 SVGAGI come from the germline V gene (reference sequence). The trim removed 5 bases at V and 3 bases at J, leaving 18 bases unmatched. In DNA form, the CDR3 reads TGTGCCAGCAGTCTTAACCTTCTTGACAGGGCAAGTGACTATGGCTACACCTTC. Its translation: CASSLNLLDRASDYGYTF.

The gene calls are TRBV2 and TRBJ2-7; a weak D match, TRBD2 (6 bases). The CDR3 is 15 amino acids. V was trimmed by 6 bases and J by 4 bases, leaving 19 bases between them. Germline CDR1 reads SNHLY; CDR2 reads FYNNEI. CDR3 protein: CASSPFPGLQYEQYF. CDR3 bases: TGTGCCAGCAGCCCCTTTCCGGGACTCCAATACGAGCAGTACTTC.

The CDR3 bases are TGTGCCACCAGCAGAGACGTTCAGGGGGCGGGGGAGACCCAGTACTTC. This gives the protein CATSRDVQGAGETQYF. This rearrangement joins TRBV15 to TRBJ2-5; 8 bases agree with TRBD1. CDR3 length: 16 amino acids. The germline CDR1 and CDR2 sequences are LNHNV and YYDKDF (reference sequence). Unmatched junction bases numbered 8, after V lost 0 bases and J lost 5 bases.

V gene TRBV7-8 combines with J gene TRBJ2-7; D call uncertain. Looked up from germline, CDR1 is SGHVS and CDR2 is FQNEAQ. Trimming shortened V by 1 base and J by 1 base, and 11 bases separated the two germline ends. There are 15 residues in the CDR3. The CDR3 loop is CASSLGAQTSYEQYF. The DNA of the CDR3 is TGTGCCAGCAGCTTAGGGGCTCAAACTTCCTACGAGCAGTACTTC.

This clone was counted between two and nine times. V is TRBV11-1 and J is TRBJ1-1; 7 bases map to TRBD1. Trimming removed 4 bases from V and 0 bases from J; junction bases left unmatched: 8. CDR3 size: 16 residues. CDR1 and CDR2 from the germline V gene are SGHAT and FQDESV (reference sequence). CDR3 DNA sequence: TGTGCCAGCAGCTCCGGACAGGTGGGCATGAACACTGAAGCTTTCTTT. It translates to CASSSGQVGMNTEAFF. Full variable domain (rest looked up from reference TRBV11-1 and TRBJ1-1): EAEVAQSPRYKITEKSQAVAFWCDPISGHATLYWYRQILGQGPELLVQFQDESVVDDSQLPKDRFSAERLKGVDSTLKIQPAELGDSAMYLCASSSGQVGMNTEAFFGQGTRLTVV.

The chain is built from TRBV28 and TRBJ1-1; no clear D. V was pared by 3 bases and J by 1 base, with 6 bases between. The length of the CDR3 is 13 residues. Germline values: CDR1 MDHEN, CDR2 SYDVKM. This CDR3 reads CASSFRQNTEAFF. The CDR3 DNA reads TGTGCCAGCAGTTTCCGGCAGAACACTGAAGCTTTCTTT.

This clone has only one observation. CDR3: CASSYPTSGEPGELFF. In DNA form, the CDR3 reads TGTGCCAGCAGTTATCCGACTAGCGGGGAGCCCGGGGAGCTGTTTTTT. This rearrangement joins TRBV6-5 to TRBJ2-2, with 11 positions matching TRBD2. CDR3 length: 16 amino acids. The germline gives CDR1 MNHEY, CDR2 SVGAGI. With 3 bases clipped from V and 6 bases from J, the junction kept 6 bases outside the gene matches.

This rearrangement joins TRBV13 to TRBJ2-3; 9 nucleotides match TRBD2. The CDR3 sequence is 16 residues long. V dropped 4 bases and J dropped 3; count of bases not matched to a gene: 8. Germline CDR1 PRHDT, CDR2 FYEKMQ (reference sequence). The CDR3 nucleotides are TGTGCCAGCAGCTACCGCGGGGGGGCCGAAACAGATACGCAGTATTTT. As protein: CASSYRGGAETDTQYF.

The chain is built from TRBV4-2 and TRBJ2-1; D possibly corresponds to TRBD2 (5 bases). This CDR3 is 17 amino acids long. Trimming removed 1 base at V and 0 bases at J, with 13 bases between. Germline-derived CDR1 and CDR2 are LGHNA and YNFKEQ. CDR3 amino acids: CASSQAQTTISYNEQFF. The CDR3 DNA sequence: TGTGCCAGCAGCCAAGCCCAGACTACCATCTCCTACAATGAGCAGTTCTTC.